This T cell receptor beta chain was sequenced for a study of CD4 T cells in relation to SARS-CoV-2 and coronaviruses. Sequencing used immunoSEQ multiplex PCR; TCRdb keeps in-frame clones, though not all of them. The sample includes tens of thousands of clones, about 80% of them seen just once. Only a few counts were recorded for this clone. The antigen remains unidentified. The CDR3 consists of 13 residues. V lost 4 bases to trimming and J lost 0 bases, with 7 bases between them. CDR1 is WNHNN and CDR2 is SYGVQD in the germline V gene (reference sequence). The V call is TRBV10-1, the J call TRBJ2-7; the D gene is possibly TRBD1 (6 bases). The material sequenced was naive CD4+ T cells from PBMCs, cultured in vitro. Subset: naive CD4+ T cells isolated by negative enrichment. This clonotype was sampled from an adult with COVID-19. CDR3 sequence (DNA): TGCGCCAGCAGTGGACAGGTCTCCTACGAGCAGTACTTC. It codes for CASSGQVSYEQYF.